This entry concerns a single T cell receptor (beta chain). This clone's antigen is unknown. Base-call qualities are not available, and no considerably larger clone is one nucleotide away. These data originate in a study of cytomegalovirus exposure and HLA in healthy donors (dated by TCRdb to the late 2010s). In terms of the full investigation: In an earlier analysis of several hundred of the donors, 276 Gb of sequence data and approximately 100 million unique TCR beta sequences from 180 million or so T cells were reported. An early release that covered 500 to 800 HLA-typed donors contained about 300 gigabases of sequencing data and 65 million to 100 million unique TCR sequences. Of the approximately 400 genotyped donors, approximately 83% fell in the genetic ancestry cluster associated with self-reported Caucasian donors. The aim of the study was to test whether cataloging public T cell receptors could identify signatures of past pathogen exposure. Using immunosequencing, the study profiled T cell repertoires from fewer than 700 subjects and related those repertoires to cytomegalovirus serostatus. Besides the first cohort of roughly 660 subjects, a separate validation cohort made up of some 110 different subjects was used. To predict cytomegalovirus infection status, the study combined high-throughput TCR immunosequencing, statistical association of individual TCRs with disease status, and machine learning. In a later analysis, previously published TCR beta repertoires from 666 donors were re-analyzed and high-resolution HLA genotyping was added so that TCR occurrence patterns could be studied. Rather than using new phenotypic data, the later analysis identified candidate immune exposures from TCR beta sequences and from how often those sequences occurred across donors. To decide whether each TCR beta V gene segment behaved as functional or pseudogenic, an earlier analysis of some 580 of the donors relied on high-throughput TCR beta sequencing. Donor age, sex, ethnicity and CMV serostatus were compiled together with the repertoire data. In a later genetic analysis, genome-wide SNP genotypes for about three fifths of the 666 donors were used, and that subset was treated as a discovery cohort. Every discovery cohort repertoire had been produced on one sequencing platform. HLA typing included class I and class II loci at four-digit resolution. The number of donors typed differed by locus, with roughly 620-630 for A, B, C, DRB1 and DQB1, approximately 500 for DQA1, 600 to 610 for DPA1, and around 450 for DPB1. Because of strong linkage in the cohort, four to six DR-DQ haplotypes were treated as single units for association and clustering. Among 300 to 450 genotyped donors of the cohort, an average of 235,054 unique TCR beta nucleotide sequences were sequenced per donor, around 18% of them non-productive.

The cohort was made up of 500 to 850 healthy bone marrow donors. Cohort members were all nominally healthy when sampled, although unrecorded immune exposures were likely present. The donor tested CMV seronegative, placing the donor among the 350 or so seronegative members of the cohort. Each donor provided a peripheral blood sample, and peripheral blood mononuclear cells were used for TCR beta sequencing. Genomic DNA was extracted from the blood cell samples with the Qiagen DNeasy Blood Extraction Kit. On the study overall, not on this receptor specifically: Assigning TCR associations to individual alleles was difficult when HLA alleles, especially DR and DQ, strongly co-occurred. According to a later analysis, parvovirus B19, influenza, CMV and Epstein-Barr virus appeared linked to several top co-occurrence clusters. While some public TCRs were present in many individuals, most TCR sequences turned up only very rarely across donors. A further reported finding was that TCR beta sequences accurately predicted the HLA-A and HLA-B alleles for most subjects in the first cohort. The 87-base-pair reads could not distinguish some IMGT-functional V segments, including TRBV6-2 and TRBV6-3, so those segments were excluded. The only immune exposure information available for the cohort was CMV serostatus. A total of roughly 160 TCR beta chains were listed by the study as associated with cytomegalovirus. A later analysis found that HLA-associated TCR beta chains were more clonally expanded and had lower generation probabilities than equally common non-associated chains. A later genetic analysis associated a missense DCLRE1C variant with V-gene and J-gene trimming of TCR beta chains, and an independent cohort replicated the association. In vitro tests confirmed that three of the cytomegalovirus-associated TCR beta chains recognize cytomegalovirus antigens. Because HLA typing was missing for some donors at each locus, association tests included only the typed subset. A later analysis found that most CMV-associated TCR beta chains appeared HLA-restricted, with HLA associations seemingly driven largely by CMV exposure. Correlated functional status among segregating V segments might reflect linkage disequilibrium, but an unknown experimental factor could not be ruled out. The presence/absence analyses assumed that sequencing depth was roughly uniform across donors, and that assumption may not be true. The earlier analysis of around 600 of the donors excluded roughly 17 rarely observed V segments, including chromosome 9 orphons, because counts were too low. A cluster of highly shared sequence variants was judged likely to be a technical artifact of the sequencing pipeline. The classifier was reported to diagnose cytomegalovirus status with high specificity and sensitivity in both the original cohort and the validation cohort. An earlier analysis of approximately 500 of the donors showed that most TCR beta V segments appeared in productive rearrangements either about 87% or about 30% of the time, which broadly matched IMGT annotations. According to a later analysis, TCR association rates differed among HLA loci, with DRB1 alleles showing the most associated TCRs and HLA-C alleles showing the fewest. This cohort had only TCR beta chains sequenced, and the lack of alpha or paired-chain data limited which features could be detected. According to the authors, the approach could potentially be generalized to other disease states and immunological phenotypes. Specific HLA alleles were associated with 15,000 to 20,000 TCR beta sequences at a false discovery rate of 0.05 in a later analysis. Compared with the roughly 670-donor mean, donors in an Asian-associated ancestry cluster had fewer N-insertions in productive TCRs, according to a later genetic analysis.

From its cysteine to its phenylalanine, the CDR3 spans 14 amino acids. CDR3 DNA only is kept here, 42 bases in frame from base 1. V is pared back by 1 base and J by 10 bases, with 14 bases lying between the germline termini. As encoded in the germline V gene (reference sequence), CDR1 is GTSNPN while CDR2 is SVGIG. The method behind the library was the immunoSEQ multiplex PCR assay. For the multiplex PCR, a mixture combining 60 forward primers for TCR Vbeta segments and 13 reverse primers for TCR Jbeta segments was used. The CDR3 region of rearranged TCR beta genes was amplified from genomic DNA by a multiplex PCR assay. The amplified TCR beta libraries were sequenced on the Illumina HiSeq System as 87-base-pair reads. The paper's data handling went like this. Across the 700 or so repertoires, a later analysis counted roughly 84 million unique TCR beta chains, some 11 million of which were shared by at least two donors. To remove PCR and sequencing errors, raw reads were error-corrected and collapsed into unique sequences using a nearest-neighbor algorithm that merged closely related sequences. Alignment of CDR3 sequences to IMGT reference sequences was used to assign V, D and J gene segments. Each retained sequence needed at least a six-nucleotide match to both a V gene segment and a J gene segment. Rearrangements were classified as productive when the CDR3 lacked stop codons and remained in frame with V and J, and all other rearrangements were classified as non-productive. CDR3 was defined according to IMGT convention as the region running from the second conserved V-encoded cysteine to the conserved J-encoded phenylalanine. The earlier analysis of 550 to 650 of the donors excluded any sequence lacking an unambiguous match to a single V gene segment. In an earlier analysis of approximately 500 of the donors, a V segment was called functional when productive rearrangements were above 56.7%, and segregating when the standard deviation between donors exceeded 5%. A statistical classification framework was developed to diagnose cytomegalovirus status using the catalog of TCR beta chain sequences. In a later analysis, TCR nucleotide sequences were compared against IMGT/GENE-DB human TR gene sequences so that V and J genes could be assigned. In a later analysis, CDR3 sequences and most-parsimonious VDJ recombination scenarios were assigned using the TCRdist pipeline. A later analysis defined each TCR beta chain by its CDR3 amino acid sequence plus V-gene family, and excluded reads lacking a unique V-gene family. As a way to deal with suspected cross-contamination and a sequencing artifact, a later analysis dropped 640 or so nucleotide sequences that were highly shared and had low generation probability. For each public chain, a later analysis derived a clonal expansion index from normalized ranks of inferred template counts within each repertoire. Generation probabilities in a later analysis came from a VDJ recombination model fitted to out-of-frame rearrangements, and those results were checked against IGoR. In a later analysis, hypergeometric tests were used to score TCR-TCR, TCR-HLA and TCR-CMV co-occurrence, with a repertoire-size bias correction applied to TCR pairs. A later analysis estimated false discovery rates by permuting HLA or CMV assignments 20 times. In a later analysis, co-occurring TCRs were grouped using DBSCAN, and TCRdist sequence similarity was added for clustering within HLA-allele-positive subsets. For co-occurrence clustering, repertoires with fewer than 30,000 or more than 120,000 public chains were excluded, along with five repertoires with anomalous nucleotide sharing. TCRdb carries this immuneACCESS record with in-frame sequences only. Its versions omit some clonotypes, under half of them owing to an unresolved V gene in the studies checked, with the rest unexplained. For V, J and clone size, that table is used; D and trimming come from the DNA. The sample table lists approximately 150,000 clones, 75% to 90% of them with a count of one. Approximately 2.2% of the sample rests with the top ten.

The sequencing input was PBMCs. The V and J segments used are TRBV30 and TRBJ1-6; TRBD1 could be the D gene, as 5 bases match. The TCR was taken from a male donor in good health and CMV-seronegative. The DNA is TGTGCCTGGAGTGCGGGGGTTAGGGGATCACCCCTCCACTTT. Its protein reads: CAWSAGVRGSPLHF.